The 10 T cell receptor beta chains presented below share a single source sample, sequenced in a study of human T cells and chemical hapten exposure. Stated time point: patch test 1, 2 weeks after DPC sensitization. Treatment: therapeutic diphenylcyclopropenone sensitization with weekly scalp DPC. TCRdb reprocessed the RACE reads with MiXCR, giving one entry per CDR3 protein. Counted here are tens of thousands of distinct CDR3 sequences, roughly 12% occurring once; the ten biggest clones make up under 4%. The specimen comprised whole blood, sampled in connection with sensitization to the hapten diphenylcyclopropenone (DPC). The receptors here all came from a woman in her fifties or sixties with alopecia areata. Some clones in this sample may be carry-over from other donors' samples.

This clonotype was found many times. The J gene is TRBJ2-2, the V gene TRBV29-1; D is perhaps TRBD2 (6 bases). The germline V and J ends were trimmed by 7 bases and 1 base, with 10 bases remaining between them. This CDR3 is built from 13 residues. CDR1 and CDR2 (germline): SQVTM, ANQGSEA. The CDR3 region has the DNA TGCAGCGCCCGACTAGGGAACACCGGGGAGCTGTTTTTT. It specifies CSARLGNTGELFF.

This chain connects TRBV10-3 to TRBJ1-5; D is unclear. The CDR3 totals 14 residues. The germline CDR1 and CDR2 sequences are ENHRY and SYGVKD. V lost 2 bases and J 2 bases, leaving 7 bases between the germline ends. CDR3 sequence reads: CAISESSGNQPQHF. Written as DNA, the CDR3 is TGTGCCATCAGTGAGAGTAGCGGCAATCAGCCCCAGCATTTT.

This clonotype has at least ten counts. The V gene is TRBV7-9, the J gene TRBJ1-1; the D gene is possibly TRBD1 (6 bases). V dropped 7 bases and J dropped 3 bases, with 24 bases sitting between them. Germline V lookup: CDR1 SEHNR, CDR2 FQNEAQ (reference sequence). There are 17 residues in the CDR3. The CDR3 sequence is CASTRTGGRDHHTEAFF. The CDR3 nucleotides read TGTGCCAGCACCCGCACGGGGGGCAGGGATCACCACACTGAAGCTTTCTTT.

The V and J genes are TRBV7-9 and TRBJ1-1; D remains unclear. The CDR3 contains 11 residues. Germline CDR1 and CDR2: SEHNR and FQNEAQ (reference sequence). The V gene lost 6 bases and the J gene lost 1 base, with 3 bases spanning the gap. The CDR3 region has the DNA TGTGCCAGCAGGCAGAACACTGAAGCTTTCTTT. Translated: CASRQNTEAFF.

The J gene is TRBJ2-3, the V gene TRBV18; 7 positions match TRBD1. Germline V lookup: CDR1 KGHSH, CDR2 LQKENI. V shed 3 bases and J 5 bases; nucleotides not matched to a gene: 8. The CDR3 length is 15 residues. The CDR3 bases are TGTGCCAGCTCACCTCCGGTGACAGGGCAAGATACGCAGTATTTT. This gives the protein CASSPPVTGQDTQYF.

This clonotype was observed a handful of times. The chain employs TRBV5-4 and TRBJ1-2, with TRBD1 identical over 10 bases. Germline V lookup: CDR1 SGHNT, CDR2 YYREEE (reference sequence). V shed 4 bases, J shed 9 bases, and the junction held 18 bases outside the gene matches. CDR3 size: 17 residues. CDR3 coding DNA: TGTGCCAGCAGCCAACACGGACAGGGGGGTTCTTTTCGGCGCTACACCTTC. Translated, it gives CASSQHGQGGSFRRYTF.

This clonotype has at least ten counts. The chain is built from TRBV29-1 and TRBJ2-1; maybe TRBD2 (5 bases). This CDR3 contains 14 residues. V was pared by 4 bases and J by 3 bases, with 13 bases between. The germline V gene encodes CDR1 SQVTM and CDR2 ANQGSEA. CDR3 loop: CSVVGSANYNEQFF. The CDR3 DNA sequence: TGCAGCGTTGTAGGGAGTGCTAACTACAATGAGCAGTTCTTC.

This clonotype has a count of ten or more. V and J are TRBV20-1 and TRBJ2-3, with TRBD1 as a possible D gene (5 bases). Germline V CDR1 and CDR2: DFQATT, SNEGSKA (reference sequence). Trimming removed 6 bases at V and 0 bases at J, with 25 bases between. The CDR3 runs to 18 residues. CDR3 region: CSAVPRVSPPMSTDTQYF. CDR3 nucleotides: TGCAGTGCAGTACCCAGGGTCTCCCCTCCTATGAGCACAGATACGCAGTATTTT.

This clonotype was counted at least ten times. The V call is TRBV2, the J call TRBJ2-7, with 10 bases fitting TRBD1. The CDR3 loop spans 14 amino acids. Trimming took 8 bases from V and 7 from J; bases not matched to a gene: 11. Germline lookup yields CDR1 SNHLY and CDR2 FYNNEI. CDR3 sequence (DNA): TGTGCCAGCGGTAGCGGACAGGGGGTTGGAGAGCAGTACTTC. Protein: CASGSGQGVGEQYF.

This clonotype occurred many times. The chain uses TRBV7-2 and TRBJ2-3, with D uncertain. V was clipped by 5 bases and J by 0 bases, with 3 bases between them. The V gene's germline CDR1 is SGHTA and CDR2 FQGNSA. This CDR3 is built from 12 residues. Written as DNA, the CDR3 is TGTGCCAGCAGCCTTAGCACAGATACGCAGTATTTT. It is translated as CASSLSTDTQYF.